This T cell receptor beta chain derives from a study of CXCR3-negative and CXCR3-positive naive CD8 T cells. Study outcomes and limitations: CXCR3-positive naive cells carried more hydrophobic TRB CDR3s than CXCR3-negative naive cells did. TCR strength was inferred from TRB CDR3 properties, while surface CD5 was comparable between naive subsets.

Concerning this clonotype: The antigen is undetermined.

CDR3 length equals 14 residues. CDR1 MDHEN and CDR2 SYDVKM come from the germline V gene. Researchers prepared the TRB cDNA libraries using 5' RACE with UMI labels. TCRdb re-called the 5' RACE reads; every CDR3 protein appears as one record, without DNA. This sample's clone table lists fewer than 60,000 distinct CDR3 sequences. The genes are TRBV28 and TRBJ2-7; TCRdb's D call, TRBD1, is unchecked because there is no DNA. The receptor was isolated from a human donor in good health. Some clones in this sample may be carry-over from other donors' samples. Material: naive CXCR3- CD8+ T cells from blood. Documented subset: CD45RO-CCR7+CD27+CD95- naive CD8+ T cells lacking CXCR3 (TNR3-). The CDR3 here is CASSPWDFPYEQYF.